This section outlines one T cell receptor (beta chain) sequence together with its context. Its antigen is undetermined. This specimen belongs to a study of T cell responses to AZD1222 COVID-19 vaccine. General observations from the study: There were mostly white British donors and more females than males, and clonal diversity was possibly underestimated.

Sequenced by immunoSEQ multiplex PCR; TCRdb stores in-frame clones only, minus some. The table lists about 110,000 clones, approximately 89% of them singletons. From germline, CDR1 is SEHNR and CDR2 FQNEAQ (reference sequence). Trimming stripped 2 bases from V and 1 base from J, with 17 bases between. The CDR3 runs 17 residues. Sample: peripheral blood, taken on day 0 of MenACWY control vaccination. The genes are TRBV7-9 and TRBJ1-1; D ambiguous. The receptor was derived from an adult in good health. CDR3 DNA sequence: TGTGCCAGCAGCTTACAGGTGTCGAGGGCCAGGAACACTGAAGCTTTCTTT. As protein: CASSLQVSRARNTEAFF.